This entry is about one TCR beta chain. Trimming left V 6 bases short and J 6 bases short, with 19 bases between. Germline V CDR1 and CDR2: SGHRS, YFSETQ. The CDR3 is 15 residues long. The data belong to a study of blood T cell repertoires in COVID-19. In the study's own analysis: Using reference gene primer amplification, nucleated cell counts were estimated. Sequencing used immunoSEQ multiplex PCR; TCRdb keeps in-frame clones, though not all of them. Clonal size and the V and J genes are those of that table, whereas D and trimming came from the DNA. In the table there are 65,000 or so clones, approximately 82% of which are singletons.

The source material was peripheral blood. The chain carries TRBV5-1 and TRBJ2-1, with D unresolved. The receptor comes from a man aged 60 to 75 with acute or convalescent COVID-19. The CDR3 DNA sequence: TGCGCCAGCAACCCCCCCGAGACGGCTAGCAATGAGCAGTTCTTC. It encodes CASNPPETASNEQFF.